A selection of T cell receptor beta chains follows, all from one sample in a study of identical twins. Each CDR3 protein gets one entry after TCRdb re-called the 5' RACE reads with MiXCR. The sample contains over 550,000 distinct CDR3 sequences, 7.1% of which appear only once. These data were likewise used in another study, on yellow fever vaccine responses in identical twins.

Input material: PBMCs. Source of these receptors: a woman between 18 and 30 years old in good health. CDR3s include the opening cysteine and the closing phenylalanine or tryptophan. The order of the fields is clone size, J gene, V gene, D gene, CDR3 protein, CDR3 DNA. D genes are given only for firm matches. The size field is filled for only some rows; it gives once, few, many or a size class.

few | TRBJ2-1 | TRBV7-9 | - | CASSLQVKDYNEQFF | TGTGCCAGCAGCCTCCAGGTAAAGGATTACAATGAGCAGTTCTTC
many | TRBJ2-1 | TRBV20-1 | TRBD1 | CSAPPPLTGGRNNEQFF | TGCAGTGCTCCTCCACCCCTAACAGGGGGAAGAAACAATGAGCAGTTCTTC
- | TRBJ2-1 | TRBV3-1 | TRBD2 | CASSQQGPLAGVNNEQFF | TGTGCCAGCAGCCAGCAGGGGCCTCTAGCGGGGGTTAACAATGAGCAGTTCTTC
- | TRBJ2-1 | TRBV6-4 | - | CASRHTDYNEQFF | TGTGCCAGCAGGCACACAGATTACAATGAGCAGTTCTTC
many | TRBJ2-7 | TRBV29-1 | - | CSVEEFYEQYF | TGCAGCGTTGAAGAGTTCTACGAGCAGTACTTC
few | TRBJ2-2 | TRBV12-3/TRBV12-4 | - | CASSPGGGGGWELFF | TGTGCCAGCAGTCCCGGAGGCGGAGGGGGATGGGAGCTGTTTTTT
- | TRBJ2-2 | TRBV10-3 | TRBD1 | CAISPQGAFDTGELFF | TGTGCCATCAGCCCACAGGGGGCGTTCGACACCGGGGAGCTGTTTTTT
- | TRBJ2-1 | TRBV10-3 | TRBD2 | CAISERTSGSVNEQFF | TGTGCCATCAGTGAGCGGACTAGCGGGAGCGTCAATGAGCAGTTCTTC
few | TRBJ2-7 | TRBV7-9 | - | CASSPRGLAPYEQYF | TGTGCCAGCAGCCCACGGGGGCTGGCGCCCTACGAGCAGTACTTC
- | TRBJ2-2 | TRBV5-1 | - | CASSPETGANTGELFF | TGCGCCAGCAGCCCGGAGACGGGGGCGAACACCGGGGAGCTGTTTTTT
many | TRBJ2-3 | TRBV10-2 | - | CANPKLAADTQYF | TGCGCCAACCCGAAGTTGGCTGCAGATACGCAGTATTTT
few | TRBJ2-1 | TRBV6-1 | TRBD2 | CASSVPGGPNEQFF | TGTGCCAGCAGTGTCCCGGGGGGGCCCAATGAGCAGTTCTTC
many | TRBJ1-4 | TRBV4-1 | TRBD1 | CASSLEGQGARSYEKLFF | TGCGCCAGCAGCCTGGAGGGACAGGGGGCGCGTTCGTATGAAAAACTGTTTTTT
few | TRBJ2-2 | TRBV5-5 | - | CASSLYRGHTGELFF | TGTGCCAGCAGCTTGTATAGGGGTCACACCGGGGAGCTGTTTTTT
- | TRBJ2-3 | TRBV7-9 | - | CASSPISGVRPDTQYF | TGTGCCAGCAGCCCCATCAGTGGAGTTCGCCCAGATACGCAGTATTTT
few | TRBJ2-3 | TRBV20-1 | - | CGGAGYTDTQYF | TGTGGGGGAGCGGGTTACACAGATACGCAGTATTTT
few | TRBJ2-7 | TRBV4-1 | TRBD2 | CASSPWTSGRATYEQYF | TGCGCCAGCAGCCCCTGGACTAGCGGGAGGGCCACGTACGAGCAGTACTTC
- | TRBJ1-2 | TRBV21-1 | - | CASSPGSLIGYGYTF | TGTGCCAGCAGCCCCGGGAGCCTAATTGGATATGGCTACACCTTC
many | TRBJ1-2 | TRBV7-2 | - | CASSLVQGGYTF | TGTGCCAGCAGTTTAGTACAGGGCGGCTACACCTTC
many | TRBJ1-1 | TRBV5-1 | - | CASSPKPGIKAEAFF | TGCGCCAGCAGCCCCAAGCCGGGGATAAAGGCTGAAGCTTTCTTT
few | TRBJ2-5 | TRBV10-3 | - | CAISESALGVSETQYF | TGTGCCATCAGTGAGTCGGCTCTGGGGGTTTCGGAGACCCAGTACTTC
few | TRBJ2-7 | TRBV7-2 | - | CASRESGSRYYEQYF | TGTGCCAGCAGAGAATCAGGGTCGCGGTACTACGAGCAGTACTTC
many | TRBJ2-7 | TRBV5-1 | - | CASSLTALNRGMSYEQYF | TGCGCCAGCAGCTTGACGGCCCTAAATAGGGGGATGTCCTACGAGCAGTACTTC
- | TRBJ2-4 | TRBV5-5 | TRBD2 | CASSLKGEGGNIQYF | TGTGCCAGCAGCTTGAAAGGGGAGGGTGGAAACATTCAGTACTTC
- | TRBJ2-6 | TRBV18 | - | CASSPVGAGANVLTF | TGTGCCAGCTCCCCCGTGGGAGCTGGGGCCAACGTCCTGACTTTC
- | TRBJ2-1 | TRBV7-9 | TRBD2 | CASGTGGSSYNEQFF | TGTGCCAGCGGGACGGGAGGGAGCTCCTACAATGAGCAGTTCTTC
few | TRBJ1-6 | TRBV15 | - | CATSRDLGVGALHF | TGTGCCACCAGCAGAGATTTGGGGGTGGGGGCCCTCCACTTT
many | TRBJ2-7 | TRBV6-5 | - | CASSYLRLGYEQYF | TGTGCCAGCAGTTACTTACGACTAGGCTACGAGCAGTACTTC
many | TRBJ2-3 | TRBV10-3 | - | CAISELGLAYGTDTQYF | TGTGCCATCAGTGAGTTGGGTCTAGCATACGGCACAGATACGCAGTATTTT
- | TRBJ2-2 | TRBV3-1 | - | CASSLGRNGELFF | TGTGCCAGCAGCCTTGGGCGGAATGGGGAGCTGTTTTTT
- | TRBJ1-1 | TRBV6-2/TRBV6-3 | - | CASSRGGLNTEAFF | TGTGCCAGCAGCCGAGGGGGGCTGAACACTGAAGCTTTCTTT
few | TRBJ2-7 | TRBV7-3 | - | CASSLKGGGSYEQYF | TGTGCCAGCAGCTTAAAGGGTGGCGGCTCCTACGAGCAGTACTTC
- | TRBJ2-3 | TRBV29-1 | TRBD2 | CSVQGLAGGSDTQYF | TGCAGCGTTCAAGGACTAGCGGGAGGTTCAGATACGCAGTATTTT
- | TRBJ1-3 | TRBV4-1 | TRBD1 | CASSQVQGATGNTIYF | TGCGCCAGCAGCCAAGTACAGGGGGCGACGGGAAACACCATATATTTT
- | TRBJ2-7 | TRBV20-1 | - | CSARDQGVRGQYF | TGCAGTGCTAGAGACCAGGGCGTGAGGGGGCAGTACTTC
many | TRBJ2-4 | TRBV10-3 | - | CATADRTVGKNIQYF | TGTGCCACCGCAGACCGAACGGTTGGCAAAAACATTCAGTACTTC
few | TRBJ2-2 | TRBV11-2 | - | CASSQIWVGTGELFF | TGTGCCAGCAGCCAAATCTGGGTTGGCACCGGGGAGCTGTTTTTT
- | TRBJ2-7 | TRBV18 | TRBD2 | CASSTGTSSYEQYF | TGTGCCAGCTCAACAGGGACTAGCAGCTACGAGCAGTACTTC
- | TRBJ2-1 | TRBV29-1 | - | CGVEWAIYNEQFF | TGCGGCGTTGAATGGGCCATCTACAATGAGCAGTTCTTC
- | TRBJ2-1 | TRBV2 | - | CASSGGRVPNEQFF | TGTGCCAGCAGTGGGGGGCGCGTCCCCAATGAGCAGTTCTTC
- | TRBJ1-2 | TRBV20-1 | TRBD1 | CRAGGAEGYTF | TGCAGGGCAGGGGGGGCGGAAGGCTACACCTTC
few | TRBJ2-5 | TRBV4-1 | - | CASSQGASDTQETQYF | TGCGCCAGCAGCCAAGGGGCTAGCGACACCCAAGAGACCCAGTACTTC
once | TRBJ1-3 | TRBV5-5 | TRBD1 | CAHGQGRSGNTIYF | TGTGCCCACGGACAGGGACGATCTGGAAACACCATATATTTT
- | TRBJ1-6 | TRBV27 | - | CASSLYGWNSPLHF | TGTGCCAGCAGTTTATACGGTTGGAATTCACCCCTCCACTTT
few | TRBJ2-5 | TRBV18 | - | CASSPAGGGETQYF | TGTGCCAGCTCACCAGCCGGAGGGGGAGAGACCCAGTACTTC
- | TRBJ2-2 | TRBV11-3 | TRBD2 | CASSPSGRIRNTGELFF | TGTGCCAGCAGTCCTAGCGGGAGGATCAGGAACACCGGGGAGCTGTTTTTT